These 28 T cell receptor beta chains were all obtained from the same sample, sequenced in a study of siplizumab effects on memory and regulatory T cells. The table came from immunoSEQ multiplex PCR; TCRdb's copy has only in-frame clones and leaves some out. The sample has about 40,000 clones; 80% to 90% are singletons. Input material: naive CD4+ T cells sorted from blood. The source is a human donor in good health.

V gene TRBV7-9 combines with J gene TRBJ2-3; 13 bases match TRBD2. The trim removed 5 bases at V and 0 bases at J, leaving 2 bases unmatched. Per germline, CDR1 SEHNR and CDR2 FQNEAQ (reference sequence). The CDR3 has 16 residues. CDR3 DNA sequence: TGTGCCAGCAGCACGGGACTAGCGGGAAGCACAGATACGCAGTATTTT. Protein: CASSTGLAGSTDTQYF.

The chain combines TRBV6-5 with TRBJ1-3, with D maybe TRBD1 (5 bases). Trimming pared 7 bases from V and 2 bases from J, leaving 12 bases between. CDR3 length equals 14 residues. The germline CDR1 and CDR2 sequences are MNHEY and SVGAGI. Here the CDR3 DNA reads TGTGCCAGCAAGTTAGGGGCAACTGGAAACACCATATATTTT. This translates into CASKLGATGNTIYF.

V gene TRBV6-6 combines with J gene TRBJ2-1, with TRBD1 matching 9 bases. V trimming: 4 bases; J trimming: 8 bases; junction bases outside the gene matches: 9. Germline lookup yields CDR1 MNHNY and CDR2 SVGAGI (reference sequence). This CDR3 contains 15 residues. CDR3 coding DNA: TGTGCCAGCAGTTTGCCGACAGGGGGAGGCGATGAGCAGTTCTTC. It translates to CASSLPTGGGDEQFF.

This clone was detected only a few times. The CDR3 is CASSPSPRPRAPYEQYF. The CDR3 nucleotides read TGTGCCAGCAGCCCATCTCCGAGGCCGCGAGCCCCCTACGAGCAGTACTTC. The rearrangement uses TRBV14 and TRBJ2-7, with D uncertain. Germline loops: CDR1 SGHDN, CDR2 FVKESK. CDR3 length: 17 amino acids. V lost 4 bases, J lost 2 bases, and 21 bases lay in between.

The chain joins TRBV23-1 to TRBJ1-2; D is unresolved. TRBV23-1 counts as an open reading frame of uncertain function. This CDR3 has 14 residues. V dropped 0 bases and J dropped 8 bases, with 13 bases sitting between them. The CDR3 DNA is TGCGCCAGCAGTCAATCGGGCGGGGTTAGGGGCTACACCTTC. As protein: CASSQSGGVRGYTF.

The genes are TRBV15 and TRBJ2-7; D is possibly TRBD1 (5 bases). CDR3 length: 15 residues. V shed 0 bases and J shed 3 bases, with 12 bases lying between them. Germline V CDR1 and CDR2: LNHNV, YYDKDF (reference sequence). For the CDR3, the DNA is TGTGCCACCAGCAGAGATCCGACAGCTTACTACGAGCAGTACTTC. It encodes CATSRDPTAYYEQYF.

This chain joins TRBV5-4 and TRBJ2-5, with TRBD2 as a possible D gene (6 bases). CDR1 is SGHNT, CDR2 YYREEE, per germline (reference sequence). V was shortened by 4 bases and J by 2 bases, with 9 bases between the two germline ends. CDR3 length: 13 amino acids. CDR3 loop: CASSPAGQETQYF. The CDR3 DNA follows: TGTGCCAGCAGCCCGGCGGGGCAAGAGACCCAGTACTTC.

This clone came up a few times. As DNA, the CDR3 is TGTGCCAGCAGCCAAGATGCCTCCGCAGCCCCTAACTATGGCTACACCTTC. It yields the protein CASSQDASAAPNYGYTF. This chain uses TRBV4-2 with TRBJ1-2; no definite D call. The CDR3 is made up of 17 amino acids. V was clipped by 0 bases and J by 0 bases, with 14 bases between them. CDR1 LGHNA and CDR2 YNFKEQ come from the germline V gene.

The chain couples TRBV5-1 to TRBJ1-1, with a weak D call TRBD1 (5 bases). This CDR3 spans 15 amino acids. Trimming left V 2 bases short and J 0 bases short, with 11 bases between. CDR1 and CDR2 from the germline V gene are SGHRS and YFSETQ. The CDR3 DNA sequence: TGCGCCAGCAGCTTAAGGGGACGGATGAACACTGAAGCTTTCTTT. Its protein is CASSLRGRMNTEAFF.

The CDR3 here is CASSQWRPYEQYF. CDR3 coding DNA: TGCGCCAGCAGTCAATGGCGGCCCTACGAGCAGTACTTC. V is TRBV23-1 and J is TRBJ2-5; D gene unclear. TRBJ2-7 explains the end of the DNA better; the J call may be wrong. Being an ORF, TRBV23-1 has a function that is uncertain. The CDR3 extends over 13 amino acids.

The chain combines TRBV6-5 with TRBJ2-7; D tentatively reads TRBD1 or TRBD2 (5 bases each). Germline V gene lookup returns CDR1 MNHEY and CDR2 SVGAGI. Between the trimmed V and J ends, which lost 0 bases and 9 bases, there was a span of 6 bases. The length of the CDR3 is 11 residues. In nucleotides, the CDR3 is TGTGCCAGCAGTTACTCTGGGGGGCAGTACTTC. It encodes CASSYSGGQYF.

This clone was picked up one time. The chain has TRBV19 and TRBJ2-1, with TRBD2 matching over 7 bases. The germline CDR1 and CDR2 sequences are LNHDA and SQIVND (reference sequence). V dropped 3 bases and J dropped 3; count of bases not matched to a gene: 8. The CDR3 extends over 16 amino acids. CDR3 DNA sequence: TGTGCCAGTAGTATGGGCGGGAGAGCGGACTACAATGAGCAGTTCTTC. It codes for CASSMGGRADYNEQFF.

The chain joins TRBV6-5 to TRBJ1-2; D not resolved. Germline loops: CDR1 MNHEY, CDR2 SVGAGI. V gave up 4 bases and J gave up 4 bases, with 10 bases separating them. This CDR3 comprises 13 residues. The CDR3 here is CASSFGEGYGYTF. CDR3 nucleotides: TGTGCCAGCAGTTTCGGGGAGGGCTATGGCTACACCTTC.

A single count supports this clone. The chain combines TRBV2 with TRBJ2-7; D is uncertain. V lost 4 bases, J lost 7 bases, and 5 bases lay in between. Germline CDR1 and CDR2: SNHLY and FYNNEI. This CDR3 has 10 residues. In DNA, the CDR3 is TGTGCCAGCAGTGTTAGGGAGCAGTACTTC. This gives the protein CASSVREQYF.

This chain uses TRBV5-1 with TRBJ2-3, with D perhaps matching TRBD2 (7 bases). V was clipped by 0 bases and J by 2 bases, with 10 bases between them. This CDR3 has 15 residues. In germline, CDR1 is SGHRS, CDR2 YFSETQ. The CDR3 nucleotides read TGCGCCAGCAGCTTGGGCGGGGGCGACACAGATACGCAGTATTTT. Protein: CASSLGGGDTDTQYF.

This rearrangement joins TRBV5-1 to TRBJ2-2; 10 bases are shared with TRBD2. V was pared by 5 bases and J by 1 base, with 2 bases of the junction left unmatched. Per germline, CDR1 SGHRS and CDR2 YFSETQ. This CDR3 contains 15 residues. CDR3 sequence: CASSIAGGNTGELFF. The CDR3 coding sequence is TGCGCCAGCAGTATAGCGGGAGGGAACACCGGGGAGCTGTTTTTT. The whole variable domain, filled in from reference TRBV5-1 and TRBJ2-2, reads KAGVTQTPRYLIKTRGQQVTLSCSPISGHRSVSWYQQTPGQGLQFLFEYFSETQRNKGNFPGRFSGRQFSNSRSEMNVSTLELGDSALYLCASSIAGGNTGELFFGEGSRLTVL.

This clone has just one count. The chain has TRBV5-1 and TRBJ2-7; D perhaps matches TRBD2 (6 bases). From germline, CDR1 is SGHRS and CDR2 YFSETQ. The CDR3 consists of 13 residues. Trimming stripped 4 bases from V and 1 base from J, with 9 bases between. CDR3 DNA: TGCGCCAGCAGCCCGGGACTGTCCTACGAGCAGTACTTC. This translates into CASSPGLSYEQYF.

This clone was counted a single time. V gene TRBV30 combines with J gene TRBJ2-3, with 12 bases that match TRBD2. Germline trimming cut 2 bases from V and 4 bases from J; bases unmatched to any gene: 7. Germline V gene data show CDR1 as GTSNPN and CDR2 as SVGIG (reference sequence). The CDR3 runs to 16 residues. The DNA of the CDR3 is TGTGCCTGGAGTCGACTAGCGGGAGAAGTGGCAGATACGCAGTATTTT. Amino acid sequence: CAWSRLAGEVADTQYF.

The CDR3 DNA is TGTGCCAGCAGTGTCCGGCTAGCGGGGAAAGAGACCCAGTACTTC. It yields the protein CASSVRLAGKETQYF. V gene TRBV2 combines with J gene TRBJ2-5; 9 bases agree with TRBD2. Trimming removed 4 bases from V and 3 bases from J; junction bases left unmatched: 6. Germline V gene lookup returns CDR1 SNHLY and CDR2 FYNNEI. There are 15 residues in the CDR3.

The chain joins TRBV29-1 to TRBJ1-2, with D hard to call. Germline V gene sequence: CDR1 SQVTM, CDR2 ANQGSEA. The V gene lost 7 bases and the J gene lost 0 bases, with 18 bases spanning the gap. The CDR3 has 15 amino acids. For the CDR3, the DNA is TGCAGCGCCGTTCGGGGAACAGCTTCTAACTATGGCTACACCTTC. Encoded protein: CSAVRGTASNYGYTF.

The chain recombines TRBV6-5 with TRBJ1-2; D call uncertain. Trimming cost V 7 bases and J 3 bases, with 15 bases left between them. Germline values: CDR1 MNHEY, CDR2 SVGAGI. The CDR3 loop spans 14 amino acids. The CDR3 loop reads CASTSRMRDYGYTF. The CDR3 DNA sequence: TGTGCCAGCACCTCCAGGATGAGGGACTATGGCTACACCTTC.

This chain links TRBV19 with TRBJ1-2; perhaps TRBD1 as D (6 bases). Trimming took off 7 bases at V and 1 base at J, with 10 bases between the two ends. The germline V gene has CDR1 LNHDA and CDR2 SQIVND (reference sequence). This CDR3 spans 13 amino acids. CDR3: CASNRENNYGYTF. The CDR3 bases are TGTGCCAGTAACAGGGAGAATAACTATGGCTACACCTTC. Full variable domain (remainder filled in from reference TRBV19 and TRBJ1-2): DGGITQSPKYLFRKEGQNVTLSCEQNLNHDAMYWYRQDPGQGLRLIYYSQIVNDFQKGDIAEGYSVSREKKESFPLTVTSAQKNPTAFYLCASNRENNYGYTFGSGTRLTVV.

CDR3 coding DNA: TGTGCCTTCTCGACAGGGGGCCACACCGGGGAGCTGTTTTTT. Amino acids: CAFSTGGHTGELFF. The rearrangement links TRBV10-3 to TRBJ2-2, with 10 bases fitting TRBD1. This CDR3 contains 14 residues. The germline V gene encodes CDR1 ENHRY and CDR2 SYGVKD. The junction had 6 bases not matched to a gene; V was cut back by 11 bases and J by 3 bases.

The rearrangement links TRBV10-3 to TRBJ2-3, with 9 bases that match TRBD1. The CDR3 contains 17 residues. Germline CDR1 is ENHRY and CDR2 is SYGVKD. V was pared by 0 bases and J by 2 bases, with 6 bases of the junction left unmatched. CDR3 nucleotides: TGTGCCATCAGTGAGTCGCCCGGACAGGGGAACACAGATACGCAGTATTTT. Its translation is CAISESPGQGNTDTQYF.

The chain joins TRBV11-2 to TRBJ2-7, with 8 positions matching TRBD1. The germline V gene encodes CDR1 SGHAT and CDR2 FQNNGV. This CDR3 has 15 residues. With 1 base clipped from V and 4 bases from J, the junction kept 6 bases outside the gene matches. In DNA form, the CDR3 reads TGTGCCAGCAGCTTAGCAACAGGGGGGCGATACGAGCAGTACTTC. It translates to CASSLATGGRYEQYF.

The V and J genes are TRBV5-5 and TRBJ1-2, with TRBD1 matching 7 bases. Germline V lookup: CDR1 SGHKS, CDR2 YYEKEE (reference sequence). The CDR3 length is 15 residues. The V segment lost 6 bases and the J segment 8 bases; nucleotides outside the gene matches: 16. The DNA for the CDR3 is TGTGCCAGCACCTATCCGGGACAGACTATGAGGGGCTACACCTTC. It translates to CASTYPGQTMRGYTF.

This clone was recorded once. Other DNA variants within this sample encode the same CDR3. The genes are TRBV5-6 and TRBJ2-5, with D unclear. CDR1 is SGHDT and CDR2 is YYEEEE in the germline V gene. Trimming removed 0 bases from V and 2 bases from J, with 5 bases in between. This CDR3 region has 13 residues. CDR3 in amino acids: CASSLGPQETQYF. Written as DNA, the CDR3 is TGTGCCAGCAGCTTGGGGCCTCAAGAGACCCAGTACTTC.

The chain carries TRBV5-4 and TRBJ2-4, with TRBD1 matching 8 bases. The germline V gene has CDR1 SGHNT and CDR2 YYREEE (reference sequence). The ends lost 4 bases at V and 1 base at J; junction bases unmatched: 10. The CDR3 runs to 17 residues. CDR3 coding DNA: TGTGCCAGCAGCCCAGGGACAGGCCTGGGGGCCAAAAACATTCAGTACTTC. Translation: CASSPGTGLGAKNIQYF. Drawing the rest from reference TRBV5-4 and TRBJ2-4, the complete variable domain is ETGVTQSPTHLIKTRGQQVTLRCSSQSGHNTVSWYQQALGQGPQFIFQYYREEENGRGNFPPRFSGLQFPNYSSELNVNALELDDSALYLCASSPGTGLGAKNIQYFGAGTRLSVL.